A single count supports the clone carrying this T cell receptor (beta chain). Its antigen is not known. The CDR3 runs to 16 residues. CDR1 is MNHNS, CDR2 SASEGT, per germline. J was trimmed by 6 bases and V by 4 bases; bases with no gene match: 8. Clones were read by immunoSEQ multiplex PCR, and TCRdb kept only the in-frame ones, dropping some. The sample consists of over 2 million clones, 85% to 95% of them appearing once. The data originate from a study of shared clonotypes between healthy human individuals. Whole-study findings and limits: Only a few donors were included, so the genetic and exposure-history diversity represented was limited.

The source is a man between 18 and 35 years old in good health. This chain links TRBV6-1 with TRBJ2-2, with TRBD2 identical over 10 bases. The sequencing sample was made of naive CD4+ T cells sorted from blood. Subset: CD45RA+ positively selected. CDR3: CASSVSSGSGAGELFF. As DNA, the CDR3 is TGTGCCAGCAGTGTATCTAGCGGGAGCGGGGCCGGGGAGCTGTTTTTT.